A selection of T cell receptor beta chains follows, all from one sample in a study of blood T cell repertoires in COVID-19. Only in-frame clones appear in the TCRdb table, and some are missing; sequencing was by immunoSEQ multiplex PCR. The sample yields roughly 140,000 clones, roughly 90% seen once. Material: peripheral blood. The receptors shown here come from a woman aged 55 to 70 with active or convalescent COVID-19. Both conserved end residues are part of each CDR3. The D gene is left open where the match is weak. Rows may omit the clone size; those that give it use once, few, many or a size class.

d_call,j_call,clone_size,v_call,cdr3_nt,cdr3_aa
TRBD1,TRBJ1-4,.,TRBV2,TGTGCCACGGAGGGACAGTTCGGTGAAAAACTGTTTTTT,CATEGQFGEKLFF
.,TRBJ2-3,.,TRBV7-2,TGTGCCAGCAGCTTGGGGCGGGGATACACAGATACGCAGTATTTT,CASSLGRGYTDTQYF
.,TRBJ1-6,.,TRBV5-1,TGCGCCAGCAGCTTTGACCGGGAGGATTCACCCCTCCACTTT,CASSFDREDSPLHF
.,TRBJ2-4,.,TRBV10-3,TGTGCCATCAGTGAGCCGAATGGACTAGCCAAAAACATTCAGTACTTC,CAISEPNGLAKNIQYF
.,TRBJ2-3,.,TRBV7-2,TGTGCCAGCAGCTTGCGGAGCGGAAACGCGGCAGATACGCAGTATTTT,CASSLRSGNAADTQYF
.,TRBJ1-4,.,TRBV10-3,TGTGCCACCCAGGGAGGGGAGGATGAAAAACTGTTTTTT,CATQGGEDEKLFF
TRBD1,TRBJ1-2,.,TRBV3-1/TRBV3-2,TGTGCCAGCAGCCAACCCCAACCGGGACAGGGTGGCTACACCTTC,CASSQPQPGQGGYTF
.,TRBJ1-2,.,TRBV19,TGTGCCAGTAGTATGGGAGGGGCCAACTATGGCTACACCTTC,CASSMGGANYGYTF
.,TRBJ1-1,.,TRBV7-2,TGTGCCAGCGGACAGATAACGAACACTGAAGCTTTCTTT,CASGQITNTEAFF
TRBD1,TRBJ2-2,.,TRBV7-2,TGTGCCAGCAGCCCGGGACAGCCCCCCGGGGAGCTGTTTTTT,CASSPGQPPGELFF
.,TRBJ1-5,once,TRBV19,TGTGCCAGTAGCTATGGAACAGTTAGCAATCAGCCCCAGCATTTT,CASSYGTVSNQPQHF
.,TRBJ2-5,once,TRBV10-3,TGTGCCATCAGTGGAGGGAGGTCAGAGACCCAGTACTTC,CAISGGRSETQYF
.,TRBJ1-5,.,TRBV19,TGTGCCAGCTGGGGGGTTGGCAATCAGCCCCAGCATTTT,CASWGVGNQPQHF
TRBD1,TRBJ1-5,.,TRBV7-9,TGTGCCAGCAGCCAGGACAGGGTCGGCAATCAGCCCCAGCATTTT,CASSQDRVGNQPQHF
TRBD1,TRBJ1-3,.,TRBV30,TGTGCCTGGAAGGGCAGGGGGTACTCTGGAAACACCATATATTTT,CAWKGRGYSGNTIYF
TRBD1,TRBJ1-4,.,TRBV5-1,TGCGCCAGCAGCTTGGTTTCCCCAGGGGGCTTCGCGGAAAAACTGTTTTTT,CASSLVSPGGFAEKLFF
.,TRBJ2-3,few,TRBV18,TGTGCCAGCTCACCCCTGGGAGTTGATACGCAGTATTTT,CASSPLGVDTQYF
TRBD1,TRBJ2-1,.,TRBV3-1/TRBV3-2,TGTGCCAGCAGCCCCGGGACAGGGGCCTACAATGAGCAGTTCTTC,CASSPGTGAYNEQFF
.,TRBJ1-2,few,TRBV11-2,TGTGCCAGCAGCTTAGGGTCCAGGGTCCATGGCTACACCTTC,CASSLGSRVHGYTF
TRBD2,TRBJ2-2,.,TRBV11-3,TGTGCCAGCAGCTTAGGGACTAGCGGGAACACCGGGGAGCTGTTTTTT,CASSLGTSGNTGELFF
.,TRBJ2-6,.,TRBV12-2,TGTGCAAGTCGCCCCCCTTGGGACCAGGGGTCCTCTGGGGCCAACGTCCTGACTTTC,CASRPPWDQGSSGANVLTF
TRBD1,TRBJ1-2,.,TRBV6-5,TGTGCCAGCAGGGGACAGGGGGGTCCCTATGGCTACACCTTC,CASRGQGGPYGYTF
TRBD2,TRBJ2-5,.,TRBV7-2,TGTGCCAGCAGCAAGAGACTAGCGGGGGCTCAAGAGACCCAGTACTTC,CASSKRLAGAQETQYF
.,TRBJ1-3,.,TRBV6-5,TGTGCCAGCAGTTCACTACAGGTCAAGGCTGGAAACACCATATATTTT,CASSSLQVKAGNTIYF
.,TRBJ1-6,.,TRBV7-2,TGTGCCAGCAGCTTAGGGCAGGTCGGGGATTCACCCCTCCACTTT,CASSLGQVGDSPLHF
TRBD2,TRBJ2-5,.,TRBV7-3,TGTGCCAGCAGCCCTAGCGGGGGGTTTCAAGAGACCCAGTACTTC,CASSPSGGFQETQYF
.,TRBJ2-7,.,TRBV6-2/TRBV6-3,TGTGCCAGCAGTTACCGTACGGGGTCCTACGAGCAGTACTTC,CASSYRTGSYEQYF
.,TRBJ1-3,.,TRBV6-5,TGTGCCAGCAGTTACGCCCAGTTCTCTGGAAACACCATATATTTT,CASSYAQFSGNTIYF
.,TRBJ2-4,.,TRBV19,TGTGCCAGTAGTATAGATCTCTTCACCGCAGGGCAAAACATTCAGTACTTC,CASSIDLFTAGQNIQYF
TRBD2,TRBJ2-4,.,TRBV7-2,TGTGCCAGCCGCCCCGCCGGGGGGGACAAAAACATTCAGTACTTC,CASRPAGGDKNIQYF
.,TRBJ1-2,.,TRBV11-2,TGTGCCAGCAGCTTAGAAGCAGGGCCTTATGGCTACACCTTC,CASSLEAGPYGYTF
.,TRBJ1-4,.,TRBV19,TGTGCCAGTAGTATAGGAGGAGTTAATGAAAAACTGTTTTTT,CASSIGGVNEKLFF
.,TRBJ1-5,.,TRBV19,TGTGCCAGTAGTAGGTCGGTTAGCAATCAGCCCCAGCATTTT,CASSRSVSNQPQHF
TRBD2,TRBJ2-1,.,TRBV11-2,TGTGCCACGGGCCTAGCGGGGAACTACAATGAGCAGTTCTTC,CATGLAGNYNEQFF
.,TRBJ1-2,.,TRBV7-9,TGTGCCAGCAGCCTCCCGACCCGGAGAGGCTACACCTTC,CASSLPTRRGYTF
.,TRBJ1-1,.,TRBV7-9,TGTGCCAGCAGCATGACAGAAATGAACACTGAAGCTTTCTTT,CASSMTEMNTEAFF
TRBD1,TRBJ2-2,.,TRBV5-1,TGCGCCAGCAGCTTGCACACGGACAGGGCCGCCGGGGAGCTGTTTTTT,CASSLHTDRAAGELFF
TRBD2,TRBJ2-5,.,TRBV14,TGTGCCAGCAGCCCAGTAGCGGGGGCTCAGGAGACCCAGTACTTC,CASSPVAGAQETQYF
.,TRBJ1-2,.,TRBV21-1,TGTGCCAGCAGGCAACCGACAGGGAACTATGGCTACACCTTC,CASRQPTGNYGYTF
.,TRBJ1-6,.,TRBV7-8,TGTGCCAGCAGCTTATTCTTATCCTATAATTCACCCCTCCACTTT,CASSLFLSYNSPLHF
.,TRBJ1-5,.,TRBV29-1,TGCAGCGCGACGGGGGAGAATCAGCCCCAGCATTTT,CSATGENQPQHF
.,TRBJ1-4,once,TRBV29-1,TGCAGCGTTATAACAGGCGTAGGGGAAAAACTGTTTTTT,CSVITGVGEKLFF
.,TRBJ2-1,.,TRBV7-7,TGTGCTAGCAGCTTGGGAGCCGGGACACTTAATGAGCAGTTCTTC,CASSLGAGTLNEQFF
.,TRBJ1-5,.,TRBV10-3,TGTGCCATCCGACAGGGCAATCAGCCCCAGCATTTT,CAIRQGNQPQHF
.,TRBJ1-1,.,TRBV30,TGTGCCTGGAGTTTCGGCGGGGGGCGAAACACTGAAGCTTTCTTT,CAWSFGGGRNTEAFF
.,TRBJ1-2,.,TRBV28,TGTGCCAGCAGTTTTAACAAGGCGGGCTATGGCTACACCTTC,CASSFNKAGYGYTF
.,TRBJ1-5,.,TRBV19,TGTGCCAGTAGTGCGCAGGGTTTAACCAATCAGCCCCAGCATTTT,CASSAQGLTNQPQHF